Listed below are T cell receptor beta chains from one sample, sequenced in a study of cytomegalovirus exposure and HLA in healthy donors. Profiled with immunoSEQ multiplex PCR; TCRdb holds only in-frame clones, not every one. This sample has about 89,000 clones; about 75% occur once, and the top ten carry 10%. Sequencing input: PBMCs. The receptors originated from a young man in good health and CMV-seropositive. Each CDR3 is given with its conserved first and last residue. The order of the fields is clone size, V gene, D gene, J gene, CDR3 protein, CDR3 DNA. A D gene is named only where the DNA matches it firmly. Not every row has a clone size; where given, it reads once, few, many or a size class.

size: NA; V: TRBV2; D: NA; J: TRBJ2-7; CDR3: CASSQQVYEQYF; DNA: TGTGCCAGCAGTCAACAGGTCTACGAGCAGTACTTC
size: NA; V: TRBV11-1; D: NA; J: TRBJ1-2; CDR3: CASSSQGRGGYTF; DNA: TGTGCCAGCAGCTCTCAAGGAAGGGGCGGCTACACCTTC
size: NA; V: TRBV4-2; D: NA; J: TRBJ2-3; CDR3: CASSGGGLRDTQYF; DNA: TGTGCCAGCAGCGGTGGCGGGCTCCGGGATACGCAGTATTTT
size: NA; V: TRBV2; D: NA; J: TRBJ2-5; CDR3: CASSGGPRAQYF; DNA: TGTGCCAGCAGTGGCGGCCCGCGGGCCCAGTACTTC
size: NA; V: TRBV10-3; D: NA; J: TRBJ2-1; CDR3: CAISDPGQDYNEQFF; DNA: TGTGCCATCAGTGACCCGGGACAAGATTACAATGAGCAGTTCTTC
size: NA; V: TRBV5-1; D: TRBD1; J: TRBJ1-2; CDR3: CASSLRQGPYGYTF; DNA: TGCGCCAGCAGCTTGAGACAGGGACCCTATGGCTACACCTTC
size: NA; V: TRBV10-1; D: TRBD2; J: TRBJ2-5; CDR3: CASTDPGGQETQYF; DNA: TGCGCCAGCACTGACCCGGGGGGCCAAGAGACCCAGTACTTC
size: NA; V: TRBV30; D: TRBD1; J: TRBJ2-5; CDR3: CAGNNPTGFRETQYF; DNA: TGTGCCGGGAATAACCCGACAGGGTTTCGGGAGACCCAGTACTTC
size: NA; V: TRBV5-1; D: TRBD1; J: TRBJ2-2; CDR3: CASSLVSGGPTGELFF; DNA: TGCGCCAGCAGCTTGGTCTCAGGGGGCCCCACCGGGGAGCTGTTTTTT
size: NA; V: TRBV7-9; D: TRBD2; J: TRBJ2-2; CDR3: CASSTGLAGNTGELFF; DNA: TGTGCCAGCAGCACTGGACTAGCGGGGAACACCGGGGAGCTGTTTTTT
size: NA; V: TRBV5-4; D: TRBD1; J: TRBJ2-7; CDR3: CASSFDRAFYEQYF; DNA: TGTGCCAGCAGCTTCGACAGGGCTTTCTACGAGCAGTACTTC
size: NA; V: TRBV19; D: TRBD2; J: TRBJ2-7; CDR3: CASSIGTSGVDEQYF; DNA: TGTGCCAGTAGTATAGGGACTAGCGGGGTCGACGAGCAGTACTTC
size: once; V: TRBV27; D: TRBD1; J: TRBJ2-7; CDR3: CASSPPGQTYEQYF; DNA: TGTGCCAGCAGTCCCCCGGGACAGACCTACGAGCAGTACTTC
size: NA; V: TRBV5-8; D: NA; J: TRBJ1-2; CDR3: CAQPGLRGGNYGYTF; DNA: TGTGCCCAGCCCGGACTTCGGGGAGGGAACTATGGCTACACCTTC
size: NA; V: TRBV10-3; D: NA; J: TRBJ2-3; CDR3: CAISASGGTRTDTQYF; DNA: TGTGCCATCAGTGCAAGCGGAGGAACTCGCACAGATACGCAGTATTTT
size: NA; V: TRBV6-5; D: NA; J: TRBJ1-6; CDR3: CASSYSIEGTSPLHF; DNA: TGTGCCAGCAGTTACTCGATCGAGGGTACTTCACCCCTCCACTTT
size: NA; V: TRBV5-4; D: NA; J: TRBJ2-1; CDR3: CASSLQGYEQFF; DNA: TGTGCCAGCAGCTTGCAGGGGTATGAGCAGTTCTTC
size: NA; V: TRBV28; D: TRBD1; J: TRBJ2-7; CDR3: CASSSAGQGAQTPSYEQYF; DNA: TGTGCCAGCAGTTCTGCGGGACAGGGGGCCCAGACGCCCTCCTACGAGCAGTACTTC
size: NA; V: TRBV6-1; D: NA; J: TRBJ2-1; CDR3: CASLQGTYNEQFF; DNA: TGTGCCAGCCTTCAGGGGACCTACAATGAGCAGTTCTTC
size: NA; V: TRBV9; D: NA; J: TRBJ2-7; CDR3: CASSPPRGYEQYF; DNA: TGTGCCAGCAGCCCCCCGAGGGGGTACGAGCAGTACTTC
size: NA; V: TRBV4-2; D: NA; J: TRBJ1-2; CDR3: CASSQGAANYGYTF; DNA: TGTGCCAGCAGCCAGGGGGCGGCCAACTATGGCTACACCTTC
size: NA; V: TRBV6-1; D: TRBD1; J: TRBJ1-5; CDR3: CASSAGQGDLKRGQPQHF; DNA: TGTGCCAGCAGTGCGGGACAGGGGGATCTTAAACGGGGTCAGCCCCAGCATTTT
size: NA; V: TRBV27; D: TRBD1; J: TRBJ1-4; CDR3: CASRLTGAINEKLFF; DNA: TGTGCCAGCAGGCTAACAGGGGCCATTAATGAAAAACTGTTTTTT
size: NA; V: TRBV10-3; D: TRBD1; J: TRBJ1-2; CDR3: CAIRPGTDGRGYTF; DNA: TGTGCCATCAGACCCGGGACAGACGGTCGCGGCTACACCTTC
size: NA; V: TRBV2; D: TRBD2; J: TRBJ2-5; CDR3: CASSLSGGPQETQYF; DNA: TGTGCCAGCAGTCTTAGCGGGGGGCCCCAAGAGACCCAGTACTTC
size: NA; V: TRBV9; D: NA; J: TRBJ2-6; CDR3: CASSATANSGANVLTF; DNA: TGTGCCAGCAGCGCGACAGCTAACTCTGGGGCCAACGTCCTGACTTTC
size: NA; V: TRBV9; D: TRBD1; J: TRBJ1-3; CDR3: CASSEQGVVDTIYF; DNA: TGTGCCAGCAGCGAACAGGGGGTGGTTGACACCATATATTTT
size: NA; V: TRBV18; D: NA; J: TRBJ2-5; CDR3: CASSTPTRTAETQYF; DNA: TGTGCCAGCTCAACTCCGACCCGGACAGCGGAGACCCAGTACTTC
size: NA; V: TRBV2; D: TRBD1; J: TRBJ1-5; CDR3: CASSPRQGGQPQHF; DNA: TGTGCCAGCAGTCCGAGACAGGGCGGCCAGCCCCAGCATTTT
size: NA; V: TRBV11-2; D: NA; J: TRBJ2-7; CDR3: CASSFYAGLSYEQYF; DNA: TGTGCCAGCAGCTTCTACGCGGGGCTGTCCTACGAGCAGTACTTC
size: once; V: TRBV7-6; D: TRBD1; J: TRBJ1-5; CDR3: CASSLQGRGQPQHF; DNA: TGTGCCAGCAGCCTACAGGGGAGAGGTCAGCCCCAGCATTTT
size: few; V: TRBV6-6; D: TRBD1; J: TRBJ1-4; CDR3: CASSPQTGSGEKLFF; DNA: TGTGCCAGCAGTCCCCAGACAGGGTCGGGTGAAAAACTGTTTTTT
size: NA; V: TRBV5-1; D: NA; J: TRBJ1-1; CDR3: CASSPAPGNTEAFF; DNA: TGCGCCAGCAGCCCGGCTCCGGGGAACACTGAAGCTTTCTTT
size: once; V: TRBV4-1; D: NA; J: TRBJ2-7; CDR3: CASSRVRGTYEQYF; DNA: TGCGCCAGCAGTCGAGTTCGCGGCACCTACGAGCAGTACTTC
size: NA; V: TRBV18; D: TRBD1; J: TRBJ2-7; CDR3: CASSLTGQGTYEQYF; DNA: TGTGCCAGCTCACTGACAGGACAGGGGACCTACGAGCAGTACTTC
size: NA; V: TRBV9; D: NA; J: TRBJ1-3; CDR3: CASPPETGSFSYSGNTIYF; DNA: TGTGCCAGCCCACCCGAAACAGGGAGCTTTTCTTATTCTGGAAACACCATATATTTT
size: NA; V: TRBV7-2; D: NA; J: TRBJ2-2; CDR3: CASSQAGGELFF; DNA: TGTGCCAGCAGCCAAGCGGGCGGGGAGCTGTTTTTT
size: few; V: TRBV19; D: NA; J: TRBJ1-6; CDR3: CASNLRLNSPLHF; DNA: TGTGCCAGTAATCTAAGACTGAATTCACCCCTCCACTTT
size: NA; V: TRBV6-5; D: TRBD1; J: TRBJ2-1; CDR3: CASIQGNEQFF; DNA: TGTGCCAGCATACAGGGGAATGAGCAGTTCTTC
size: NA; V: TRBV19; D: NA; J: TRBJ2-7; CDR3: CASSISTVYEQYF; DNA: TGTGCCAGTAGTATCTCGACAGTTTACGAGCAGTACTTC
size: once; V: TRBV10-3; D: TRBD1; J: TRBJ2-3; CDR3: CAISESQDRALQYF; DNA: TGTGCCATCAGTGAGTCACAGGACAGGGCTTTGCAGTATTTT
size: few; V: TRBV6-5; D: NA; J: TRBJ2-7; CDR3: CASSYSTQGVLEQYF; DNA: TGTGCCAGCAGTTACTCGACACAGGGCGTTCTCGAGCAGTACTTC
size: NA; V: TRBV19; D: TRBD1; J: TRBJ2-2; CDR3: CASSIDRGSGELFF; DNA: TGTGCCAGTAGTATTGACAGGGGGAGCGGGGAGCTGTTTTTT
size: once; V: TRBV30; D: NA; J: TRBJ1-1; CDR3: CAWSVGEGRQEGTEAFF; DNA: TGTGCCTGGAGTGTAGGGGAGGGCAGACAGGAAGGCACTGAAGCTTTCTTT
size: NA; V: TRBV25-1; D: NA; J: TRBJ1-2; CDR3: CASSERGALGYTF; DNA: TGTGCCAGCAGTGAACGGGGGGCGCTTGGCTACACCTTC
size: NA; V: TRBV15; D: NA; J: TRBJ1-6; CDR3: CATSREEQVFHSPLHF; DNA: TGTGCCACCAGCAGAGAGGAACAGGTGTTTCATTCACCCCTCCACTTT
size: NA; V: TRBV5-1; D: NA; J: TRBJ1-4; CDR3: CASSLGRAEKLFF; DNA: TGCGCCAGCAGCTTGGGGAGAGCGGAAAAACTGTTTTTT
size: many; V: TRBV7-3; D: TRBD2; J: TRBJ2-5; CDR3: CASSQLAGAQETQYF; DNA: TGTGCCAGCAGTCAACTAGCGGGGGCACAAGAGACCCAGTACTTC